A selection of T cell receptor beta chains follows, all from one sample in a study of blood T cell repertoires in COVID-19. The data were produced by immunoSEQ multiplex PCR, yet TCRdb's version contains in-frame clones alone and is incomplete. The sample holds about 68,000 clones, approximately 86% seen once. The sequenced material came from peripheral blood. The receptors here all came from a man older than 75 with COVID-19, enrolled during active disease. CDR3s include the opening cysteine and the closing phenylalanine or tryptophan. D genes are given only for firm matches.

d_call j_call v_call cdr3_nt cdr3_aa
NA TRBJ2-1 TRBV2 TGTGCCAGCAGTCGGACAGTCGACGGTTCGGCGAATGAGCAGTTCTTC CASSRTVDGSANEQFF
TRBD1 TRBJ1-2 TRBV7-2 TGTGCCAGCAGCTTAGGAGGACAGGGGAATGGCTACACCTTC CASSLGGQGNGYTF
TRBD1 TRBJ2-2 TRBV6-6 TGTGCCAGCAGTCAGCACAGGGGTGCCGGGGAGCTGTTTTTT CASSQHRGAGELFF
NA TRBJ1-2 TRBV3-1/TRBV3-2 TGTGCCAGCAGCCCAAATACTATACAGGGCTATGGCTACACCTTC CASSPNTIQGYGYTF
NA TRBJ2-2 TRBV5-1 TGCGCCAGCAGCTTGGCCACGAACACCGGGGAGCTGTTTTTT CASSLATNTGELFF
NA TRBJ1-2 TRBV28 TGTGCCGCCGGCGGGGCGAACTATGGCTACACCTTC CAAGGANYGYTF
NA TRBJ1-2 TRBV5-6 TGTGCCAGCAGCTTGGGACAGAATTATGGCTACACCTTC CASSLGQNYGYTF
TRBD1 TRBJ2-5 TRBV19 TGTGCCAGTAGTACGCGGCCAGGGGGAGAGACCCAGTACTTC CASSTRPGGETQYF
TRBD1 TRBJ2-4 TRBV5-1 TGCGCCAGCAGCTCGGACAGGGACCTAGCCAAAAACATTCAGTACTTC CASSSDRDLAKNIQYF
TRBD1 TRBJ2-7 TRBV2 TGTGCCAGCGGCCCAGGGGGCTACGAGCAGTACTTC CASGPGGYEQYF
NA TRBJ2-7 TRBV28 TGTGCCAGCAGCCATGCAGGGGCACGATCCAACGAGCAGTACTTC CASSHAGARSNEQYF